This T cell receptor (beta chain) was obtained from a study of T-cell reconstitution after alpha-beta-depleted transplantation in children. Trimming took off 4 bases at V and 0 bases at J, with 16 bases between the two ends. The CDR3 covers 17 residues. Per germline, CDR1 SGHRS and CDR2 YFSETQ. The study, taken as a whole, reports: Several hundred expanded graft clones reportedly were the source of alpha-beta T cells about two months after transplant. One year post-transplant, T-cell counts and diversity were largely derived from T cells produced anew. Certain patients had high TCRbeta diversity at day 60, and it came from recipient T cells and thymic progenitors that survived.

This clonotype was seen more than once but under ten times. Its matching antigen is unknown. TCRbeta library preparation incorporated unique molecular identifiers. TCRdb re-analysed the PCR reads in MiXCR, keeping a single row per CDR3 protein. The sample has about 580,000 distinct CDR3 sequences; under 25% are singletons. V usage is TRBV5-1 and J usage is TRBJ1-4; the D gene is possibly TRBD1 (5 bases). The sequencing here drew on PBMCs, mostly from graft donor cells, taken 360 days after TCRalphabeta/CD19-depleted stem cell transplant. The sequence was obtained from a boy under two years old who had a stem cell transplant for acute myeloid leukemia, so the T cells may come from the graft donor. The CDR3, as DNA: TGCGCCAGCAGCCCGAAAACAGGAACTGCAACTAATGAAAAACTGTTTTTT. This gives the protein CASSPKTGTATNEKLFF.